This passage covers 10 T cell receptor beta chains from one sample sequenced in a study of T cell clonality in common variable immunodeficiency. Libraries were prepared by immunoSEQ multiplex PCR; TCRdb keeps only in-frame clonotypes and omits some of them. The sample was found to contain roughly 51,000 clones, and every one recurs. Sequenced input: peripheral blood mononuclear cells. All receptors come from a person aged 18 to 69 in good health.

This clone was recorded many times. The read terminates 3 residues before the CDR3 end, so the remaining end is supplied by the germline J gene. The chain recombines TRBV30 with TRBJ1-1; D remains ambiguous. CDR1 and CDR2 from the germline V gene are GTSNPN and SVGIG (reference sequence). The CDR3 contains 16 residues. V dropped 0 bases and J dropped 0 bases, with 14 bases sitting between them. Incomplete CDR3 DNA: TGTGCCTGGAGTGTACGAGGTGCAAATTTGAACACTGAA. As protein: CAWSVRGANLNTE. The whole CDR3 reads CAWSVRGANLNTEAFF. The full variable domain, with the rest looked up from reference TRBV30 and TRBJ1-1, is SQTIHQWPATLVQPVGSPLSLECTVEGTSNPNLYWYRQAAGRGLQLLFYSVGIGQISSEVPQNLSASRPQDRQFILSSKKLLLSDSGFYLCAWSVRGANLNTEAFFGQGTRLTVV.

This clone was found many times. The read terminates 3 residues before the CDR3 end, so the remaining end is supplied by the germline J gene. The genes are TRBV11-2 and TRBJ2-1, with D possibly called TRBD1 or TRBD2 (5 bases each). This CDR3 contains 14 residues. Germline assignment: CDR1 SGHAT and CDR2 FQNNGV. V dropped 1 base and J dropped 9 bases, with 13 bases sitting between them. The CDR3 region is CASSLVREGVEQFF. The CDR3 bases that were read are TGTGCCAGCAGCTTAGTACGGGAAGGGGTTGAG.

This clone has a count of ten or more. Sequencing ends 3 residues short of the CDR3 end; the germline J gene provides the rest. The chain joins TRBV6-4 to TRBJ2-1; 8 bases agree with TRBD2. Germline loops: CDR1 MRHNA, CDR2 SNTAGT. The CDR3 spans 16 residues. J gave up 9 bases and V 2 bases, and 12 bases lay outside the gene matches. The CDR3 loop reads CASSDPASGLIGEQFF. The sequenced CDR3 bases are TGTGCCAGCAGTGACCCGGCTAGCGGGTTGATTGGTGAG.

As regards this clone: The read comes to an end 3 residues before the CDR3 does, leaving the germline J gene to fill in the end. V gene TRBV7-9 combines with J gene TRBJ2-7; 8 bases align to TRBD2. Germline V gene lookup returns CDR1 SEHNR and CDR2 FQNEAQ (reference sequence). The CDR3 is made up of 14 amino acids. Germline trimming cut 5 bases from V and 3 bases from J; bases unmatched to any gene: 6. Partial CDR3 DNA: TGTGCCAGCAGCACCGGACTAGCACGCTACGAG. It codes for CASSTGLARYE. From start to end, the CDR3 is CASSTGLARYEQYF.

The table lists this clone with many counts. The CDR3 bases that were read are TGTGCCAGCAGCTTGACAGGGATCCACCACTATGGC. Residues: CASSLTGIHHYG. The whole CDR3 reads CASSLTGIHHYGYTF. V usage is TRBV7-9 and J usage is TRBJ1-2; 7 positions agree with TRBD1. The read terminates 3 residues before the CDR3 end, so the remaining end is supplied by the germline J gene. Per germline, CDR1 SEHNR and CDR2 FQNEAQ (reference sequence). The trim removed 3 bases at V and 3 bases at J, leaving 7 bases unmatched. This CDR3 comprises 15 residues.

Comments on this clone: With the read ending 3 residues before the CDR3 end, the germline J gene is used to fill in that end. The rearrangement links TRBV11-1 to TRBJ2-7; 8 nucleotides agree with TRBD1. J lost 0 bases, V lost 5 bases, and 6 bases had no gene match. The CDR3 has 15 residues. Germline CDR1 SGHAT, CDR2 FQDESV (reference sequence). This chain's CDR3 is CASSTSTGVSYEQYF. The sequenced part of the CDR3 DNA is TGTGCCAGCAGCACATCGACAGGGGTCTCCTACGAG.

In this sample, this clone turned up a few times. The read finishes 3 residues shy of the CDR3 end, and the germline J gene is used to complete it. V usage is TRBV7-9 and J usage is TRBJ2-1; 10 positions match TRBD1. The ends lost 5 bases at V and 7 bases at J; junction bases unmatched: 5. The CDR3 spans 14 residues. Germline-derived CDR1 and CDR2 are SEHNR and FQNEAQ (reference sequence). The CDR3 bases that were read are TGTGCCAGCAGCCCTGGGACAGGGGTTAATGAG. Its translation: CASSPGTGVNE. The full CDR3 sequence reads CASSPGTGVNEQFF. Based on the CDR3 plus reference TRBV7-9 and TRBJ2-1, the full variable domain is DTGVSQNPRHKITKRGQNVTFRCDPISEHNRLYWYRQTLGQGPEFLTYFQNEAQLEKSRLLSDRFSAERPKGSFSTLEIQRTEQGDSAMYLCASSPGTGVNEQFFGPGTRLTVL.

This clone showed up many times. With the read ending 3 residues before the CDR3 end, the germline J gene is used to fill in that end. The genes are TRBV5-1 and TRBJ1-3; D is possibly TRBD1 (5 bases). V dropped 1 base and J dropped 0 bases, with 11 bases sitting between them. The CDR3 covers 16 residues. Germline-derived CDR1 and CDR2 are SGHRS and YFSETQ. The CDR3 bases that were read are TGCGCCAGCAGCTTGCAGGGTGGCCGCTCTGGAAACACC. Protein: CASSLQGGRSGNT. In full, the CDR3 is CASSLQGGRSGNTIYF.

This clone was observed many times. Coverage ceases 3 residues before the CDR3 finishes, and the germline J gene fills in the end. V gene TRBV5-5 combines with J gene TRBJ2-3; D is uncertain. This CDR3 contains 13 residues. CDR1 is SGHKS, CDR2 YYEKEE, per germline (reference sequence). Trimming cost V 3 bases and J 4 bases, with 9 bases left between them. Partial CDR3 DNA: TGTGCCAGCAGCTCACTACCCGCAGATACG. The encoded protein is CASSSLPADT. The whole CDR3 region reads CASSSLPADTQYF.

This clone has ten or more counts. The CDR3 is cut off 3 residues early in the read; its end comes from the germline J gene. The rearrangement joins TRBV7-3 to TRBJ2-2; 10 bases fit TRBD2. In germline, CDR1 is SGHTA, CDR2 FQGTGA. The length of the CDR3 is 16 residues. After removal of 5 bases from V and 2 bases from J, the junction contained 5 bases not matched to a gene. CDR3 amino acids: CASSRSSGSNTGELFF. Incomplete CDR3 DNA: TGTGCCAGCAGCCGTTCTAGCGGGAGTAACACCGGGGAG.